What follows are 9 T cell receptor beta chains derived from one specimen sequenced in a study of identical twins. TCRdb re-derived calls from the 5' RACE reads in MiXCR, one entry per CDR3 protein. The table lists 1.5 million or so distinct CDR3 sequences, around a third of them singletons. Sequencing was performed on cord blood. The source is a newborn girl in good health.

This clonotype was counted between two and nine times. Relative to the germline gene, one junction end is altered; a read error may explain this. The rearrangement uses TRBV5-1 and TRBJ1-1; a possible D gene is TRBD1 (6 bases). The CDR3 loop spans 14 amino acids. Germline V CDR1 and CDR2: SGHRS, YFSETQ. Here the CDR3 reads CASSTTGMNTEAFF. The CDR3, as DNA: TGCGCCAGCAGCACTACAGGGATGAACACTGAGGCTTTCTTT. The full variable domain, completed using reference TRBV5-1 and TRBJ1-1, is KAGVTQTPRYLIKTRGQQVTLSCSPISGHRSVSWYQQTPGQGLQFLFEYFSETQRNKGNFPGRFSGRQFSNSRSEMNVSTLELGDSALYLCASSTTGMNTEAFFGQGTRLTVV.

J is TRBJ2-1 and V is TRBV4-2, with a possible D match to TRBD2 (5 bases). This CDR3 is built from 16 residues. Germline V gene sequence: CDR1 LGHNA, CDR2 YNFKEQ. V shed 2 bases and J shed 0 bases, with 11 bases lying between them. The CDR3 region has the DNA TGTGCCAGCAGCCAACGGCGGGTGAGCTCCTACAATGAGCAGTTCTTC. Residues: CASSQRRVSSYNEQFF.

V usage is TRBV28 and J usage is TRBJ2-3; D gene ambiguous. This CDR3 comprises 14 residues. V was clipped by 2 bases and J by 4 bases, with 10 bases between them. The germline V gene has CDR1 MDHEN and CDR2 SYDVKM. Here the CDR3 reads CASSLTPPSDTQYF. Written as DNA, the CDR3 is TGTGCCAGCAGTTTAACCCCCCCGTCAGATACGCAGTATTTT.

This clonotype occurred many times. This chain uses TRBV27 with TRBJ2-4; 8 nucleotides align to TRBD1. The V gene's germline CDR1 is MNHEY and CDR2 SMNVEV (reference sequence). The J segment lost 6 bases and the V segment lost 6 bases, leaving 4 bases of the junction unmatched. This CDR3 spans 13 amino acids. This chain's CDR3 is CASSLDRGNIQYF. The CDR3 region has the DNA TGTGCCAGCAGCTTAGACAGGGGAAACATTCAGTACTTC.

The chain employs TRBV6-6 and TRBJ1-4; D ambiguous. The germline CDR1 and CDR2 sequences are MNHNY and SVGAGI (reference sequence). The CDR3 extends over 16 amino acids. V lost 0 bases to trimming and J lost 3 bases, with 11 bases between them. CDR3 nucleotide sequence: TGTGCCAGCAGTTACTCGATTGCAAGATCTAATGAAAAACTGTTTTTT. It specifies CASSYSIARSNEKLFF.

As regards this clonotype: A read error may account for a junction end that differs from germline. This chain joins TRBV24-1 and TRBJ2-4, with 10 bases identical to TRBD2. The DNA end favors TRBJ2-7, so the J call may be wrong. Per germline, CDR1 KGHDR and CDR2 SFDVKD. CDR3 length: 16 amino acids. The CDR3 loop reads CAASGVALAGSDEQYF. The DNA of the CDR3 is TGTGCCGCCAGTGGCGTGGCACTAGCGGGATCCGACGAGCAGTACTTC.

In its sample, this clonotype was seen a few times. The chain combines TRBV6-1 with TRBJ2-1; the D gene is possibly TRBD2 (6 bases). Germline V gives CDR1 MNHNS, CDR2 SASEGT. With 8 bases removed from V and 2 bases from J, the gap between germline ends came to 13 bases. The CDR3 is 14 amino acids. CDR3 protein: CASRRGGPYNEQFF. DNA of the CDR3: TGTGCCAGCCGGCGGGGTGGCCCCTACAATGAGCAGTTCTTC.

This clonotype was seen a few times. The chain recombines TRBV15 with TRBJ2-2; the D gene is possibly TRBD2 (6 bases). V lost 0 bases, J lost 0 bases, and 11 bases lay in between. The CDR3 loop spans 17 amino acids. From germline, CDR1 is LNHNV and CDR2 YYDKDF (reference sequence). CDR3 in DNA: TGTGCCACCAGCAGAGATCGGGCGGGGCCGAACACCGGGGAGCTGTTTTTT. Its protein product is CATSRDRAGPNTGELFF.

The chain uses TRBV6-6 and TRBJ1-2; D is perhaps TRBD1 (6 bases). The CDR3 is made up of 12 amino acids. Trimming pared 7 bases from V and 2 bases from J, leaving 8 bases between. CDR1 is MNHNY, CDR2 SVGAGI, per germline (reference sequence). CDR3 DNA sequence: TGTGCCAGCAAGGGGGGGAACTATGGCTACACCTTC. Its protein is CASKGGNYGYTF.